The sequence of this T cell receptor (beta chain) was determined in a study of OX40 agonist ivuxolimab in advanced cancers. Across the study: The dose-escalation cohort was about 86% male, with a mean age of around 54 years, ranging about 23 to 90. General study results and limits: Dosing at 0.1 to 3.0 mg/kg was accompanied by clonal expansion of CD4+ and CD8+ blood T cells by week 6. Among the lowest levels of clonal expansion were found in partial responders at 0.1-3.0 mg/kg.

For this clone: As yet, its antigen is unknown.

The ends lost 0 bases at V and 7 bases at J; junction bases unmatched: 3. Germline assignment: CDR1 SGHRS and CDR2 YFSETQ. The CDR3 consists of 14 residues. Using immunoSEQ multiplex PCR, the repertoire was profiled, and TCRdb retains in-frame clones only, with some absent. Counted here are tens of thousands of clones, about 88% occurring once; the ten biggest clones make up approximately 7%. This sample comprised CD4+ or CD8+ T cells sorted from blood, obtained in a trial of the OX40 agonist ivuxolimab. V usage is TRBV5-1 and J usage is TRBJ1-4, with 7 bases aligning to TRBD1. This receptor was identified in an adult with an advanced solid tumor such as melanoma, head and neck, liver or kidney cancer. Here the CDR3 DNA reads TGCGCCAGCAGCTTGGAGGGGGCACTTGAAAAACTGTTTTTT. Its translation is CASSLEGALEKLFF.